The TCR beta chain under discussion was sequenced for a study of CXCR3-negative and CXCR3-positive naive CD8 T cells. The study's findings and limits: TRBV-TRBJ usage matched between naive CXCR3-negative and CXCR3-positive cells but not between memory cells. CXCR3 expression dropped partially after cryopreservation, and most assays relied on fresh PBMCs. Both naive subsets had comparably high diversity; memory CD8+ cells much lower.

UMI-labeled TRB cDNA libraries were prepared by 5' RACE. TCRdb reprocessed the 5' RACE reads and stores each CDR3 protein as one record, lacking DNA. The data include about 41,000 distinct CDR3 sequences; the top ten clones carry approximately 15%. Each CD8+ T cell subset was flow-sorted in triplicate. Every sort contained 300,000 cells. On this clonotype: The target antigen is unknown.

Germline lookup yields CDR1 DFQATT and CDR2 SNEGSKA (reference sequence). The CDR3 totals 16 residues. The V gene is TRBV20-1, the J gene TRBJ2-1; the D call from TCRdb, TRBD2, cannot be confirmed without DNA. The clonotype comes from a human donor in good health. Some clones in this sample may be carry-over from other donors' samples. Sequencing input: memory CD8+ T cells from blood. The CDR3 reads CSARDPGLASLDEQFF.